This T cell receptor (beta chain) stems from a study of CD8 T cells in Susac syndrome. Whole-study context: Among the Susac syndrome patients who underwent sequencing, roughly six had clinically active disease, while eight or nine of them were in remission.

This CDR3 has 14 amino acids. Germline CDR1 is MNHEY and CDR2 is SVGAGI. With 5 bases removed from V and 1 base from J, the gap between germline ends came to 11 bases. The authors reverse transcribed about 0.5 to 1 ug RNA with random hexamers. MiXCR, run by TCRdb on the immunoSEQ multiplex PCR reads, gives a single entry per CDR3 protein. This table holds approximately 190,000 distinct CDR3 sequences, roughly 90% found once. The rearrangement links TRBV6-5 to TRBJ1-1; D uncertain. Input material: CD4+ T cells from PBMCs. The TCR was taken from a human donor with Susac syndrome. CDR3 residues: CASSATGRNTEAFF. For the CDR3, the DNA is TGTGCCAGCAGTGCCACCGGTAGGAACACTGAAGCTTTCTTT.